This T cell receptor (beta chain) was identified during a study of cytomegalovirus exposure and HLA in healthy donors. Researchers ran the PCR with 60 Vbeta and 13 Jbeta primers. Measured with immunoSEQ multiplex PCR; TCRdb has only the in-frame clones, and not every one. The sample includes more than 95,000 clones, 10% of them seen just once. With 7 bases removed from V and 6 bases from J, the gap between germline ends came to 12 bases. CDR1 and CDR2 from the germline V gene are MNHNS and SASEGT. The CDR3 extends over 12 amino acids. The chain joins TRBV6-1 to TRBJ1-1; D not resolved. The sequenced sample was PBMCs. This sequence was found in a man aged 40-49 years in good health and CMV-seropositive. The CDR3 DNA is TGTGCCAGCATGGGCTCGGGATCTGAAGCTTTCTTT. As protein: CASMGSGSEAFF.